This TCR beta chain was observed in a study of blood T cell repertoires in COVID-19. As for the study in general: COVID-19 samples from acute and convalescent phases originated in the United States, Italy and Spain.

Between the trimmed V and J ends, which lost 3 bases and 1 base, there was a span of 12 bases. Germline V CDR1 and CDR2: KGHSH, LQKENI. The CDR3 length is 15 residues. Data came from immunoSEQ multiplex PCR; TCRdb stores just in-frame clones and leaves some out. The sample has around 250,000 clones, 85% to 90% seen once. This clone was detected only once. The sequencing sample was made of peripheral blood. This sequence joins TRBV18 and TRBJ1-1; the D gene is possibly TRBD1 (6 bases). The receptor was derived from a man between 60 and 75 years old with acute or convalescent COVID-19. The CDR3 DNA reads TGTGCCAGCTCACCTGTTAACAGGGAGAACACTGAAGCTTTCTTT. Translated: CASSPVNRENTEAFF.